This T cell receptor beta chain was recorded in a study of blood T cell repertoires in COVID-19. Study context: T cells, B-cell-depleted T cells, or PBMCs supplied cDNA or gDNA.

The V end lost 3 bases, the J end lost 3 bases, and 17 bases lay between the germline ends. This CDR3 is built from 16 residues. Germline CDR1 MGHRA, CDR2 YSYEKL. TCRdb's copy holds only in-frame clones and misses some; the assay was immunoSEQ multiplex PCR. The sample records more than 150,000 clones, about 86% being singletons. The specimen sequenced was peripheral blood. The clonotype was recovered from a man aged 60 to 75 with acute or convalescent COVID-19. The chain uses TRBV4-1 and TRBJ1-2; D is ambiguous. The CDR3 DNA is TGCGCCAGCAGCCACGTCGGTCTAGGGAGGGACTATGGCTACACCTTC. Protein sequence: CASSHVGLGRDYGYTF.